The 21 T cell receptor beta chains listed next were all sequenced from one sample in a study of human T cells and chemical hapten exposure. This sample's time point: pre-sensitization, week 0. Treatment defined: therapeutic diphenylcyclopropenone sensitization with weekly scalp DPC. It was unfractionated whole blood from which total RNA was extracted. One entry per CDR3 protein, called by TCRdb with MiXCR from the RACE reads. This sample has just under 35,000 distinct CDR3 sequences; 10% occur once, and the top ten carry 25% to 30%. The sequenced sample was whole blood, obtained in connection with sensitization to the hapten diphenylcyclopropenone (DPC). The source of these receptors is a man between 45 and 60 years old with alopecia areata. Some clones in this sample may be carry-over from other donors' samples.

V gene TRBV24-1 combines with J gene TRBJ2-3; TRBD1 agrees at 7 bases. CDR1 and CDR2 (germline): KGHDR, SFDVKD. This CDR3 has 19 amino acids. The V gene end was trimmed by 3 bases and the J gene end by 2 bases; junction bases not matched to a gene: 16. CDR3 sequence: CATSDAYPRQGSNTDTQYF. CDR3 nucleotides: TGTGCCACCAGTGATGCTTACCCCCGACAGGGCTCTAACACAGATACGCAGTATTTT.

The chain employs TRBV11-2 and TRBJ2-1; the D is unclear. Germline assignment: CDR1 SGHAT and CDR2 FQNNGV. The CDR3 loop spans 15 amino acids. The V end lost 5 bases, the J end lost 4 bases, and 15 bases lay between the germline ends. The CDR3 here is CASSPGEGSYNEQFF. In DNA, the CDR3 is TGTGCCAGCAGCCCCGGAGAAGGGTCATACAATGAGCAGTTCTTC.

This chain joins TRBV28 and TRBJ2-4, with D possibly matching TRBD2 (5 bases). V was shortened by 5 bases and J by 8 bases, with 19 bases between the two germline ends. The CDR3 has 15 residues. Germline assignment: CDR1 MDHEN and CDR2 SYDVKM. CDR3 sequence (DNA): TGTGCCAGCAGTGCGGCTCCCGGGGTGGTAGACATTCAGTACTTC. This codes for CASSAAPGVVDIQYF.

This rearrangement joins TRBV5-1 to TRBJ2-1; D is perhaps TRBD1 (5 bases). Germline lookup yields CDR1 SGHRS and CDR2 YFSETQ. The CDR3 covers 14 residues. V was pared by 0 bases and J by 7 bases, with 11 bases between. In nucleotides, the CDR3 is TGCGCCAGCAGCTTGGTTGACAGTAGGAATGAGCAGTTCTTC. As protein: CASSLVDSRNEQFF.

This clonotype occurred a few times. This chain uses TRBV28 with TRBJ1-1, with 10 nucleotides matching TRBD1. V shed 8 bases, J shed 10 bases, and the junction held 10 bases outside the gene matches. The germline V gene encodes CDR1 MDHEN and CDR2 SYDVKM. This CDR3 has 13 residues. The CDR3 here is CASGDRGVLGAFF. The CDR3 DNA reads TGTGCCAGCGGGGACAGGGGAGTTTTGGGAGCTTTCTTT.

This clonotype occurred a few times. The V gene is TRBV10-3, the J gene TRBJ2-2; D perhaps matches TRBD1 (5 bases). Per the germline V gene, CDR1 is ENHRY and CDR2 is SYGVKD. The CDR3 length is 14 residues. Between the trimmed V and J ends, which lost 2 bases and 7 bases, there was a span of 11 bases. The CDR3 loop reads CAISESTQGGELFF. DNA for the CDR3: TGTGCCATCAGTGAGAGCACCCAGGGCGGGGAGCTGTTTTTT.

This clonotype was detected a few times. At one end the junction does not follow the germline gene, possibly because of a read error. The chain has TRBV5-1 and TRBJ1-1; the match to TRBD1 covers 7 bases. Germline V gives CDR1 SGHRS, CDR2 YFSETQ. The CDR3 is 15 amino acids. This chain's CDR3 is CVSSLQGLGNTEAFF. In DNA form, the CDR3 reads TGCGTCAGCAGCTTACAGGGGTTAGGGAACACTGAAGCTTTCTTT.

This clonotype came up many times. The chain links TRBV11-2 to TRBJ2-1; TRBD2 matches at 7 bases. In germline, CDR1 is SGHAT, CDR2 FQNNGV. The ends lost 5 bases at V and 9 bases at J; junction bases unmatched: 7. CDR3 length: 13 amino acids. CDR3 sequence reads: CASSRRGFVEQFF. The CDR3 DNA is TGTGCCAGCAGCCGGCGGGGGTTCGTTGAGCAGTTCTTC.

There are many counts of this clonotype. The genes are TRBV11-3 and TRBJ2-5; 13 bases are a match to TRBD2. CDR1 is SGHNT, CDR2 YENEEA, per germline. Trimming took 1 base from V and 3 from J; bases not matched to a gene: 2. CDR3 length: 16 amino acids. The CDR3 reads CASSLGGLAGKETQYF. CDR3 nucleotide sequence: TGTGCCAGCAGCTTAGGGGGACTAGCGGGAAAAGAGACCCAGTACTTC.

The chain combines TRBV2 with TRBJ2-7; tentatively, D is TRBD1 or TRBD2 (7 bases each). The V end lost 1 base, the J end lost 2 bases, and 12 bases lay between the germline ends. The CDR3 runs 15 residues. Germline lookup yields CDR1 SNHLY and CDR2 FYNNEI. The CDR3 spells CASSEEGRGPYEQYF. CDR3 in DNA: TGTGCCAGCAGTGAAGAGGGGAGGGGGCCCTACGAGCAGTACTTC.

This chain joins TRBV28 and TRBJ2-1, with TRBD2 matching 8 bases. V lost 6 bases and J lost 7; bases outside the gene matches: 8. Germline V gene lookup returns CDR1 MDHEN and CDR2 SYDVKM. CDR3 length: 14 amino acids. For the CDR3, the DNA is TGTGCCAGCAGCGGTGGCGGGGGGCGAAATGAGCAGTTCTTC. This codes for CASSGGGGRNEQFF. Using reference TRBV28 and TRBJ2-1 for the parts outside the CDR3, the full variable domain is DVKVTQSSRYLVKRTGEKVFLECVQDMDHENMFWYRQDPGLGLRLIYFSYDVKMKEKGDIPEGYSVSREKKERFSLILESASTNQTSMYLCASSGGGGRNEQFFGPGTRLTVL.

This chain connects TRBV10-3 to TRBJ2-3; D is uncertain. The CDR3 contains 12 residues. Trimming took off 7 bases at V and 2 bases at J, with 7 bases between the two ends. Germline V gives CDR1 ENHRY, CDR2 SYGVKD. The CDR3 DNA reads TGTGCCATCATGGGCTCCACAGATACGCAGTATTTT. Protein product: CAIMGSTDTQYF.

V usage is TRBV4-2 and J usage is TRBJ2-7, with TRBD1 as a possible D gene (5 bases). Germline CDR1 is LGHNA and CDR2 is YNFKEQ. The CDR3 is 14 residues long. With 1 base removed from V and 1 base from J, the gap between germline ends came to 8 bases. In nucleotides, the CDR3 is TGTGCCAGCAGCCAAGTACAGGTATCCTACGAGCAGTACTTC. It translates to CASSQVQVSYEQYF.

This clonotype was picked up a small number of times. J is TRBJ2-2 and V is TRBV5-8; possibly TRBD2 for D (6 bases). This CDR3 comprises 20 residues. Germline CDR1 SGHTS, CDR2 YDEGEE. Trimming shortened V by 0 bases and J by 5 bases, and 26 bases separated the two germline ends. The CDR3 nucleotides read TGTGCCAGCAGCTTGGAATTAGAGAGTGTCGGGACTTCCCGGACCGGGGAGCTGTTTTTT. It encodes CASSLELESVGTSRTGELFF.

The J gene is TRBJ2-5, the V gene TRBV28; 7 bases are a match to TRBD2. The CDR3 loop spans 16 amino acids. The germline CDR1 and CDR2 sequences are MDHEN and SYDVKM. Trimming cost V 6 bases and J 1 base; bases outside gene matches: 11. The CDR3 region has the DNA TGTGCCAGCAGCCCCACCTCTAGCGGCCGCCAAGAGACCCAGTACTTC. This encodes CASSPTSSGRQETQYF.

The rearrangement links TRBV5-1 to TRBJ2-7; no clear D gene. Trimming took off 0 bases at V and 3 bases at J, with 4 bases between the two ends. Germline assignment: CDR1 SGHRS and CDR2 YFSETQ. This CDR3 contains 12 residues. The CDR3 region has the DNA TGCGCCAGCAGCTTGGAGGGCTACGAGCAGTACTTC. Protein: CASSLEGYEQYF.

The table lists this clonotype with many counts. The chain has TRBV10-1 and TRBJ1-1, with a tentative D call TRBD1 (6 bases). V dropped 3 bases and J dropped 6 bases, with 11 bases sitting between them. Germline lookup yields CDR1 WNHNN and CDR2 SYGVQD (reference sequence). The CDR3 sequence is 13 residues long. DNA of the CDR3: TGCGCCAGCAGTGAAGGGGGGGTCGCTGAAGCTTTCTTT. Translated: CASSEGGVAEAFF.

This clonotype came up many times. The V and J genes are TRBV5-1 and TRBJ2-1, with a weak D call TRBD1 (5 bases). The V and J ends lost 0 bases and 1 base respectively, with 11 bases between them. CDR1 and CDR2 (germline): SGHRS, YFSETQ. This CDR3 has 16 residues. This CDR3 is CASSLGGRASYNEQFF. The CDR3 DNA follows: TGCGCCAGCAGCTTGGGGGGCAGGGCGTCCTACAATGAGCAGTTCTTC.

This clonotype was observed many times. The chain uses TRBV10-3 and TRBJ2-2; D unclear. The CDR3 consists of 12 residues. Between the trimmed V and J ends, which lost 3 bases and 4 bases, there was a span of 3 bases. The germline gives CDR1 ENHRY, CDR2 SYGVKD. CDR3 bases: TGTGCCATCAGTGAAGGCACCGGGGAGCTGTTTTTT. This encodes CAISEGTGELFF.

The V call is TRBV3-1, the J call TRBJ1-2; D uncertain. Germline CDR1 reads LGHDT; CDR2 reads YNNKEL (reference sequence). This CDR3 has 13 amino acids. Trimming shortened V by 0 bases and J by 5 bases, and 7 bases separated the two germline ends. CDR3 nucleotides: TGTGCCAGCAGCCAAGAGGGCGAATATGGCTACACCTTC. Translated, it gives CASSQEGEYGYTF.

This clonotype was seen a few times. The J gene is TRBJ2-5, the V gene TRBV9; weak D call: TRBD2 (5 bases). CDR3 size: 14 residues. Trimming stripped 6 bases from V and 3 bases from J, with 15 bases between. Germline CDR1 and CDR2: SGDLS and YYNGEE. The CDR3, as DNA: TGTGCCAGCACGGGCGGACTGCTGGAAGAGACCCAGTACTTC. Encoded protein: CASTGGLLEETQYF.